The 27 T cell receptor beta chains in this list originate from one sample, sequenced in a study of beta chain features in type 1 diabetes (dated 2018 in TCRdb). Library construction relied on the immunoSEQ multiplex PCR assay. The entire amount of isolated RNA was reverse transcribed using the High Capacity cDNA Reverse Transcription Kit, so the sequenced TCRB transcripts were expressed ones. TCRdb obtained this table from immuneACCESS and retained in-frame rearrangements with V and J assigned. These tables miss some clones; where compared with another copy, unresolved V genes account for less than half of the shortfall, and the remainder is unexplained. The sample includes about 140,000 clones, with approximately 10% observed a single time. The biggest ten clones account for about 0.6% of the sample. The source material was central memory CD4+ T cells from blood. The receptor set was obtained from a woman in her thirties or forties in good health.

The chain has TRBV18 and TRBJ2-3; no firm D call. The V end was cut by 1 base, the J end by 14 bases, with 16 bases between. CDR3 size: 13 residues. Germline CDR1 is KGHSH and CDR2 is LQKENI. The CDR3 here is CASSPQTVSSGYF. The CDR3 DNA sequence: TGTGCCAGCTCACCACAAACAGTCAGTTCCGGGTATTTT.

This clone was seen more than once but under ten times. The chain joins TRBV7-9 to TRBJ2-7, with TRBD1 identical over 9 bases. The CDR3 extends over 15 amino acids. CDR1 is SEHNR and CDR2 is FQNEAQ in the germline V gene (reference sequence). With V trimmed by 5 bases and J by 3 bases, 8 bases remained unmatched. The CDR3 reads CASSTPGQGGYEQYF. The CDR3 bases are TGTGCCAGCAGCACACCGGGACAGGGTGGCTACGAGCAGTACTTC.

This clone has just a few counts. The chain links TRBV10-3 to TRBJ2-3, with TRBD2 matching 7 bases. Germline assignment: CDR1 ENHRY and CDR2 SYGVKD. This CDR3 spans 17 amino acids. J gave up 6 bases and V 4 bases, and 16 bases lay outside the gene matches. CDR3 bases: TGTGCCATCAGTGGAGATAATTCAGCGGGGTCGGCGGATACGCAGTATTTT. Residues: CAISGDNSAGSADTQYF.

The chain recombines TRBV5-4 with TRBJ1-5; D is unresolved. V lost 2 bases and J lost 4, with 10 bases in between. The CDR3 covers 14 residues. Germline values: CDR1 SGHNT, CDR2 YYREEE (reference sequence). The CDR3 here is CASSLPGINQPQHF. The CDR3 nucleotides are TGTGCCAGCAGCTTACCCGGGATTAATCAGCCCCAGCATTTT.

This clone was seen a few times. The rearrangement uses TRBV5-4 and TRBJ2-1; no clear D gene. V gave up 2 bases and J gave up 8 bases, with 5 bases separating them. The CDR3 sequence is 11 residues long. CDR1 and CDR2 from the germline V gene are SGHNT and YYREEE (reference sequence). CDR3 sequence: CASSFQDEQFF. The CDR3 nucleotides are TGTGCCAGCAGCTTTCAGGATGAGCAGTTCTTC.

The chain carries TRBV10-3 and TRBJ2-1; 9 nucleotides line up with TRBD2. Looked up from germline, CDR1 is ENHRY and CDR2 is SYGVKD. The ends lost 7 bases at V and 0 bases at J; junction bases unmatched: 4. This CDR3 contains 15 residues. The CDR3 region is CAITQTSGSYNEQFF. CDR3 bases: TGTGCCATCACCCAGACTAGCGGCTCCTACAATGAGCAGTTCTTC.

The table lists this clone with a few counts. V is TRBV21-1 and J is TRBJ1-4; no check of the table's D call, TRBD1, against the DNA was made. TRBV21-1 is noted as a pseudogene. The CDR3 has 17 residues. Here the CDR3 DNA reads TGTGCCAGCCCCCTCGTCCGGGACATACCAACTAATGAAAAACTGTTTTTT. Its protein is CASPLVRDIPTNEKLFF.

V gene TRBV19 combines with J gene TRBJ2-5; D call uncertain. Per the germline V gene, CDR1 is LNHDA and CDR2 is SQIVND (reference sequence). Trimming took off 3 bases at V and 1 base at J, with 9 bases between the two ends. This CDR3 comprises 14 residues. The CDR3 DNA reads TGTGCCAGTAGTATGATGGCAGGCCAAGAGACCCAGTACTTC. This encodes CASSMMAGQETQYF.

This clone appeared a few times. The CDR3 DNA reads TGTGCCAGCAGTCAGAGACAGGAGAATACTGAAGCTTTCTTT. It is translated as CASSQRQENTEAFF. The chain has TRBV6-5 and TRBJ1-1, with D possibly being TRBD1 (6 bases). The V gene's germline CDR1 is MNHEY and CDR2 SVGAGI. V was cut by 5 bases and J by 5 bases, with 15 bases left in between. This CDR3 has 14 amino acids.

V gene TRBV15 combines with J gene TRBJ2-4; 10 positions match TRBD1. The CDR3 totals 14 residues. The V and J ends lost 8 bases and 3 bases, in that order; junction bases with no gene match: 4. CDR1 and CDR2 (germline): LNHNV, YYDKDF (reference sequence). The CDR3 sequence: CATGGDRGKNIQYF. CDR3 DNA sequence: TGTGCCACCGGGGGGGACAGGGGCAAAAACATTCAGTACTTC. The whole variable domain, filled in from reference TRBV15 and TRBJ2-4, reads DAMVIQNPRYQVTQFGKPVTLSCSQTLNHNVMYWYQQKSSQAPKLLFHYYDKDFNNEADTPDNFQSRRPNTSFCFLDIRSPGLGDTAMYLCATGGDRGKNIQYFGAGTRLSVL.

This clone has just a few counts. The chain combines TRBV11-2 with TRBJ1-5; a possible D gene is TRBD1 (6 bases). This CDR3 spans 14 amino acids. Per germline, CDR1 SGHAT and CDR2 FQNNGV. Between the trimmed V and J ends, which lost 0 bases and 5 bases, there was a span of 8 bases. The CDR3 DNA is TGTGCCAGCAGCTTAGACAGGGGTTATCAGCCCCAGCATTTT. Amino acids: CASSLDRGYQPQHF.

Here the CDR3 reads CASSYSMTPSDEQFF. In DNA, the CDR3 is TGTGCCAGCAGTTACTCGATGACCCCAAGCGATGAGCAGTTCTTC. The chain joins TRBV6-5 to TRBJ2-1; D not resolved. Between the trimmed V and J ends, which lost 0 bases and 8 bases, there was a span of 14 bases. Germline V lookup: CDR1 MNHEY, CDR2 SVGAGI. The CDR3 length is 15 residues.

This clone was found a few times. The V and J genes are TRBV29-1 and TRBJ2-5; D possibly corresponds to TRBD1 (8 bases). Germline V gene data show CDR1 as SQVTM and CDR2 as ANQGSEA. V lost 5 bases and J 13 bases, leaving 23 bases between the germline ends. The CDR3 is 13 residues long. CDR3 region: CSVIEQGGGIGYF. CDR3 coding DNA: TGCAGCGTTATCGAACAGGGGGGAGGGATCGGGTACTTC.

The chain recombines TRBV5-1 with TRBJ1-1; no clear D gene. The CDR3 runs to 14 residues. Germline values: CDR1 SGHRS, CDR2 YFSETQ. Trimming cost V 0 bases and J 7 bases, with 13 bases left between them. This CDR3 is CASSLDVAKFEAFF. The CDR3 DNA reads as TGCGCCAGCAGCTTGGATGTCGCTAAGTTTGAAGCTTTCTTT.

V gene TRBV5-1 combines with J gene TRBJ1-1; weak D call: TRBD1 (6 bases). This CDR3 comprises 14 residues. The germline V gene has CDR1 SGHRS and CDR2 YFSETQ. The V end lost 0 bases, the J end lost 0 bases, and 6 bases lay between the germline ends. CDR3 sequence (DNA): TGCGCCAGCAGCTTGGGGGACATGAACACTGAAGCTTTCTTT. It translates to CASSLGDMNTEAFF.

Ten or more counts support this clone. Here the CDR3 DNA reads TGTGCCAGCAGCGCGACAGGGTTGGTCACTGAAGCTTTCTTT. Translated, it gives CASSATGLVTEAFF. This chain joins TRBV9 and TRBJ1-1; the match to TRBD1 covers 7 bases. Trimming cost V 3 bases and J 4 bases; bases outside gene matches: 6. The CDR3 consists of 14 residues. In germline, CDR1 is SGDLS, CDR2 YYNGEE.

The genes are TRBV4-3 and TRBJ1-1; D possibly corresponds to TRBD1 (5 bases). V lost 1 base and J lost 4, with 13 bases in between. Germline CDR1 LGHNA, CDR2 YSLEER. The CDR3 extends over 15 amino acids. CDR3 DNA: TGCGCCAGCAGCCAAGCAGGGCCCGCCGGCACTGAAGCTTTCTTT. This codes for CASSQAGPAGTEAFF.

This sequence joins TRBV2 and TRBJ1-6; D is possibly TRBD1 (5 bases). The CDR3 runs 16 residues. V dropped 6 bases and J dropped 9 bases, with 21 bases sitting between them. Germline values: CDR1 SNHLY, CDR2 FYNNEI. CDR3 bases: TGTGCCAGCAGAGTAGGCAAGGGGTCTGGTGGTTCACCCCTCCACTTT. Translating it yields CASRVGKGSGGSPLHF.

V and J are TRBV7-9 and TRBJ1-5, with 8 nucleotides matching TRBD1. V was clipped by 5 bases and J by 7 bases; unmatched bases: 4. This CDR3 region has 13 residues. Germline V gives CDR1 SEHNR, CDR2 FQNEAQ (reference sequence). The CDR3 is CASSATGEQPQHF. CDR3 DNA sequence: TGTGCCAGCAGCGCGACAGGGGAACAGCCCCAGCATTTT.

The sample holds a few counts of this clone. The chain couples TRBV7-9 to TRBJ2-2; maybe TRBD1 (5 bases). This CDR3 comprises 14 residues. Per the germline V gene, CDR1 is SEHNR and CDR2 is FQNEAQ (reference sequence). With 1 base removed from V and 4 bases from J, the gap between germline ends came to 7 bases. This chain's CDR3 is CASSLGQSTGELFF. CDR3 in DNA: TGTGCCAGCAGCTTAGGACAGAGCACCGGGGAGCTGTTTTTT.

This clone has a handful of counts. One base separates it from a far larger clone, so it is likely a read error. The chain recombines TRBV11-2 with TRBJ2-7, with no clear D. The germline V gene has CDR1 SGHAT and CDR2 FQNNGV. The CDR3 extends over 10 amino acids. The V end lost 8 bases, the J end lost 2 bases, and 4 bases lay between the germline ends. This CDR3 reads CASGAYEQYF. CDR3 coding DNA: TGTGCCAGCGGAGCCTACGAGCAGTACTTC.

This clone occurred a few times. This rearrangement joins TRBV7-9 to TRBJ2-5, with D perhaps TRBD1 (6 bases). The V and J ends lost 5 bases and 11 bases respectively, with 21 bases between them. The CDR3 spans 14 residues. Germline loops: CDR1 SEHNR, CDR2 FQNEAQ (reference sequence). The CDR3 DNA follows: TGTGCCAGCAGCCCACAGGGCCCCCAGGGCAAGCAGTACTTC. It translates to CASSPQGPQGKQYF.

The gene calls are TRBV5-1 and TRBJ2-1; 10 bases match TRBD2. The CDR3 has 15 amino acids. The trim removed 0 bases at V and 6 bases at J, leaving 3 bases unmatched. CDR1 and CDR2 from the germline V gene are SGHRS and YFSETQ. Here the CDR3 DNA reads TGCGCCAGCAGCTTGGGAGCGGGGGGGCCCAATGAGCAGTTCTTC. Translating gives CASSLGAGGPNEQFF.

V usage is TRBV5-1 and J usage is TRBJ2-5; 7 bases match TRBD2. Germline values: CDR1 SGHRS, CDR2 YFSETQ. The CDR3 consists of 14 residues. V lost 4 bases to trimming and J lost 4 bases; unmatched junction nucleotides: 7. The CDR3 protein is CASSVSGTTETQYF. The CDR3 DNA sequence: TGCGCCAGCAGCGTGAGTGGGACTACAGAGACCCAGTACTTC.

This clone showed up many times. The chain recombines TRBV5-4 with TRBJ1-1; TRBD1 aligns across 8 bases. In germline, CDR1 is SGHNT, CDR2 YYREEE (reference sequence). With V trimmed by 4 bases and J by 0 bases, 8 bases remained unmatched. There are 16 residues in the CDR3. The CDR3 DNA reads TGTGCCAGCAGCCCCGGACAGGGCACGGTGAACACTGAAGCTTTCTTT. Protein: CASSPGQGTVNTEAFF. The variable domain in full, with the rest retrieved from reference TRBV5-4 and TRBJ1-1, is ETGVTQSPTHLIKTRGQQVTLRCSSQSGHNTVSWYQQALGQGPQFIFQYYREEENGRGNFPPRFSGLQFPNYSSELNVNALELDDSALYLCASSPGQGTVNTEAFFGQGTRLTVV.

In its sample, this clone was seen a few times. Other DNA sequences in this sample translate to the same CDR3. The chain employs TRBV9 and TRBJ2-7; D gene unclear. Germline V gene sequence: CDR1 SGDLS, CDR2 YYNGEE. The CDR3 has 15 residues. V lost 0 bases and J 0 bases, leaving 10 bases between the germline ends. The CDR3 nucleotides read TGTGCCAGCAGCGTAGGGTCCGCTAGCTCCTACGAGCAGTACTTC. Translated, it gives CASSVGSASSYEQYF.

The chain employs TRBV20-1 and TRBJ2-3; D is perhaps TRBD2 (6 bases). The CDR3 sequence is 11 residues long. The V end lost 6 bases, the J end lost 6 bases, and 10 bases lay between the germline ends. Germline V gene data show CDR1 as DFQATT and CDR2 as SNEGSKA (reference sequence). DNA of the CDR3: TGCAGTGCCATTACTAGCGATACGCAGTATTTT. This translates into CSAITSDTQYF.